This T cell receptor beta chain emerged from a study of shared clonotypes between healthy human individuals. Notes on the study in general: Rarefaction curves obtained for sorted subsets showed sequencing incomplete despite large depth.

Germline CDR1 and CDR2: LNHNV and YYDKDF (reference sequence). This CDR3 is built from 16 residues. Trimming removed 5 bases at V and 1 base at J, with 15 bases between. As regards this clone: Its matching antigen is unknown.

TCRdb's table, derived via immunoSEQ multiplex PCR, lists solely in-frame clones and lacks some. The sample consists of millions of clones, 85% to 95% of them appearing once. Sequencing input: naive CD4+ T cells from PBMCs. Indicated subset: CD45RA+ positively selected. The TCR was taken from a man between 18 and 29 years old in good health. Some clones in this sample may be carry-over from other donors' samples. The J gene is TRBJ1-5, the V gene TRBV15; tentatively, D is TRBD1 (5 bases). The CDR3 region is CATSRGLEESNQPQHF. The CDR3 bases are TGTGCCACCAGCCGGGGCCTTGAGGAGAGCAATCAGCCCCAGCATTTT. The entire variable domain, with the rest obtained from reference TRBV15 and TRBJ1-5, is as follows: DAMVIQNPRYQVTQFGKPVTLSCSQTLNHNVMYWYQQKSSQAPKLLFHYYDKDFNNEADTPDNFQSRRPNTSFCFLDIRSPGLGDTAMYLCATSRGLEESNQPQHFGDGTRLSIL.